This is a list of T cell receptor beta chains from one sample in a study of beta chain features in type 1 diabetes. Libraries were prepared by immunoSEQ multiplex PCR; TCRdb keeps only in-frame clonotypes and omits some of them. In the table there are 200,000 to 300,000 clones, about 20% of which are singletons. Sequencing input: naive CD4+ T cells from blood. Every receptor here comes from a woman aged 40-49 years with type 1 diabetes. Each CDR3 is given with its conserved first and last residue. D genes are given only for firm matches. Only some rows state a clone size, as once, few, many or a class for expanded clones.

D,V,size,J,CDR3,DNA
TRBD2,TRBV29-1,NA,TRBJ2-3,CSVEGTGAGAILNTQYF,TGCAGCGTTGAGGGTACCGGAGCGGGAGCCATTCTAAATACGCAGTATTTT
NA,TRBV7-9,NA,TRBJ1-1,CASSLGSENTEAFF,TGTGCCAGCAGCTTAGGGTCAGAGAACACTGAAGCTTTCTTT
NA,TRBV2,NA,TRBJ1-2,CASSEGASYTF,TGTGCCAGCAGTGAGGGGGCGAGCTACACCTTC
NA,TRBV5-1,NA,TRBJ1-1,CASSLVQGGRGTEAFF,TGCGCCAGCAGCTTGGTGCAGGGAGGCCGGGGCACTGAAGCTTTCTTT
NA,TRBV9,few,TRBJ2-3,CASSVEAVSYTQYF,TGTGCCAGCAGCGTAGAGGCGGTGTCATATACGCAGTATTTT
NA,TRBV20-1,NA,TRBJ2-5,CSASGRETQYF,TGCAGTGCTAGTGGCAGGGAGACCCAGTACTTC
NA,TRBV9,few,TRBJ1-1,CASSVFQADTEAFF,TGTGCCAGCAGCGTGTTTCAAGCGGACACTGAAGCTTTCTTT
NA,TRBV5-1,NA,TRBJ1-5,CASSPDGDRRPQHF,TGCGCCAGCAGCCCGGACGGGGATCGAAGGCCCCAGCATTTT
NA,TRBV29-1,few,TRBJ1-1,CSVDGQGGSMNTEAFF,TGCAGCGTTGACGGGCAGGGAGGAAGCATGAACACTGAAGCTTTCTTT
NA,TRBV18,NA,TRBJ1-3,CASSPGRKTGNTIYF,TGTGCCAGCTCACCAGGCAGGAAGACTGGAAACACCATATATTTT
NA,TRBV7-2,few,TRBJ1-2,CASSLVAAGNYGYTF,TGTGCCAGCAGCTTAGTAGCCGCAGGGAACTATGGCTACACCTTC
NA,TRBV5-4,NA,TRBJ2-1,CASSLDSADEQFF,TGTGCCAGCAGCTTGGACTCTGCGGATGAGCAGTTCTTC
NA,TRBV5-6,NA,TRBJ2-3,CASRKQGSDTQYF,TGTGCCAGCAGGAAACAGGGTTCAGATACGCAGTATTTT
TRBD2,TRBV7-3,few,TRBJ2-1,CASSLTLTSGENEQFF,TGTGCCAGCAGCTTAACTTTGACTAGCGGGGAGAATGAGCAGTTCTTC
TRBD2,TRBV7-2,NA,TRBJ2-3,CASSLQLAGADTQYF,TGTGCCAGCAGCTTACAACTAGCGGGCGCAGATACGCAGTATTTT
NA,TRBV7-2,NA,TRBJ1-5,CASSLGWSSNQPQHF,TGTGCCAGCAGCTTAGGATGGAGTAGCAATCAGCCCCAGCATTTT
NA,TRBV28,NA,TRBJ1-2,CASIRAGGRYTF,TGTGCCAGCATCCGGGCGGGGGGCCGCTACACCTTC
NA,TRBV5-8,few,TRBJ2-5,CASSLVNQVETQYF,TGTGCCAGCAGCTTGGTTAACCAGGTAGAGACCCAGTACTTC
NA,TRBV29-1,NA,TRBJ1-1,CSVFRAAEAFF,TGCAGCGTTTTCAGGGCGGCTGAAGCTTTCTTT
NA,TRBV25-1,few,TRBJ1-1,CASSEYLGATEAFF,TGTGCCAGCAGTGAATATTTGGGAGCCACTGAAGCTTTCTTT
NA,TRBV28,NA,TRBJ1-2,CASSTAHYGYTF,TGTGCCAGCTCGACAGCTCACTATGGCTACACCTTC
TRBD1,TRBV9,once,TRBJ2-2,CASSVGGQGVGDTGELFF,TGTGCCAGCAGCGTAGGGGGACAGGGGGTAGGAGACACCGGGGAGCTGTTTTTT
NA,TRBV27,few,TRBJ1-1,CASSPSQSMNTEAFF,TGTGCCAGCAGTCCTTCTCAGTCCATGAACACTGAAGCTTTCTTT
NA,TRBV28,NA,TRBJ2-5,CASHTLAAETQYF,TGTGCCAGCCACACCCTAGCTGCGGAGACCCAGTACTTC
TRBD1,TRBV15,NA,TRBJ1-4,CATSGSTGTAEKLFF,TGTGCCACCAGCGGGAGTACAGGGACAGCTGAAAAACTGTTTTTT
NA,TRBV7-2,NA,TRBJ2-5,CASSFNWDYQETQYF,TGTGCCAGCAGCTTTAATTGGGACTACCAAGAGACCCAGTACTTC
TRBD2,TRBV29-1,few,TRBJ2-1,CSVDSPSGAYNEQFF,TGCAGCGTTGACTCCCCTAGCGGGGCCTACAATGAGCAGTTCTTC
NA,TRBV30,NA,TRBJ1-5,CAWSAGDQPQHF,TGTGCCTGGAGTGCAGGGGACCAGCCCCAGCATTTT
NA,TRBV29-1,few,TRBJ1-4,CSVTDSRSTNEKLFF,TGCAGCGTTACGGACAGCCGATCAACTAATGAAAAACTGTTTTTT
NA,TRBV7-9,NA,TRBJ2-7,CASSLNFLISEQYF,TGTGCCAGCAGCTTAAATTTTCTAATCTCGGAGCAGTACTTC
NA,TRBV5-6,few,TRBJ1-1,CASSLGGQAFF,TGTGCCAGCAGCTTGGGGGGCCAAGCTTTCTTT
NA,TRBV27,NA,TRBJ2-7,CASRETGGFYEQYF,TGTGCCAGCAGGGAGACTGGAGGGTTCTACGAGCAGTACTTC
NA,TRBV4-3,NA,TRBJ2-4,CASSQDWDTLNIQYF,TGCGCCAGCAGCCAAGATTGGGACACCCTAAACATTCAGTACTTC
NA,TRBV19,NA,TRBJ1-5,CASKTMGGEGKQPQHF,TGTGCCAGTAAGACCATGGGGGGAGAAGGGAAGCAGCCCCAGCATTTT
NA,TRBV11-1,few,TRBJ2-5,CASSRGWEETQYF,TGTGCCAGCAGCCGCGGTTGGGAGGAGACCCAGTACTTC
NA,TRBV18,NA,TRBJ2-7,CASSPPAGYEQYF,TGTGCCAGCTCACCACCTGCAGGATACGAGCAGTACTTC
NA,TRBV5-6,few,TRBJ2-7,CASSSGSYEQYF,TGTGCCAGCAGTTCCGGGTCCTACGAGCAGTACTTC
TRBD2,TRBV29-1,NA,TRBJ2-5,CSVGGGAVETQYF,TGCAGCGTTGGCGGGGGGGCGGTGGAGACCCAGTACTTC
NA,TRBV28,NA,TRBJ1-3,CASSWQGRQGNTIYF,TGTGCCAGCAGTTGGCAGGGGCGGCAAGGAAACACCATATATTTT
TRBD1,TRBV7-9,few,TRBJ2-7,CASSSPGQGSYEQYF,TGTGCCAGCAGCTCTCCGGGACAGGGGTCATACGAGCAGTACTTC
NA,TRBV14,few,TRBJ1-2,CASSLRVGLGYTF,TGTGCCAGCAGTCTGAGGGTCGGCCTTGGCTACACCTTC
TRBD2,TRBV14,NA,TRBJ2-1,CASSQDNSGSRFF,TGTGCCAGCAGCCAAGATAACAGCGGGAGCCGGTTCTTC
NA,TRBV25-1,few,TRBJ2-5,CASSESSIETQYF,TGTGCCAGCAGTGAATCTAGTATCGAGACCCAGTACTTC
NA,TRBV18,few,TRBJ1-2,CASSPEGGYGYTF,TGTGCCAGCTCACCAGAGGGCGGCTATGGCTACACCTTC
TRBD2,TRBV5-1,few,TRBJ2-5,CASSFTRTSGETQYF,TGCGCCAGCAGCTTCACCCGGACTAGTGGAGAGACCCAGTACTTC
NA,TRBV30,few,TRBJ1-5,CAWSLDSSNQPQHF,TGTGCCTGGAGTCTCGACAGTAGCAATCAGCCCCAGCATTTT
NA,TRBV7-2,NA,TRBJ2-5,CASSFGGGQETQYF,TGTGCCAGCAGCTTCGGTGGAGGACAAGAGACCCAGTACTTC
NA,TRBV7-9,NA,TRBJ1-5,CASSSAGFQPQHF,TGTGCCAGCAGCTCTGCAGGGTTTCAGCCCCAGCATTTT
TRBD2,TRBV2,few,TRBJ2-5,CASSSGLAETQYF,TGTGCCAGCAGCTCCGGACTAGCTGAGACCCAGTACTTC
NA,TRBV4-3,NA,TRBJ2-5,CASSQKRGGAQETQYF,TGCGCCAGCAGCCAAAAGAGAGGGGGGGCCCAAGAGACCCAGTACTTC
TRBD1,TRBV14,few,TRBJ2-5,CASSQPGTGVGETQYF,TGTGCCAGCAGCCAACCTGGGACAGGGGTTGGAGAGACCCAGTACTTC
NA,TRBV7-9,NA,TRBJ2-3,CASSLRPGTSTDTQYF,TGTGCCAGCAGCTTACGGCCGGGAACTAGCACAGATACGCAGTATTTT
NA,TRBV7-9,few,TRBJ1-1,CASSLDTNTEAFF,TGTGCCAGCAGCCTGGACACGAACACTGAAGCTTTCTTT
TRBD2,TRBV4-3,NA,TRBJ2-2,CASSPLAGANTGELFF,TGCGCCAGCAGCCCCCTAGCGGGCGCGAACACCGGGGAGCTGTTTTTT
TRBD2,TRBV7-2,NA,TRBJ2-1,CASIETSGGNEQFF,TGTGCCAGCATCGAGACTAGCGGGGGCAATGAGCAGTTCTTC
NA,TRBV29-1,few,TRBJ2-5,CSVGPGETQYF,TGCAGCGTTGGGCCAGGGGAGACCCAGTACTTC
TRBD2,TRBV29-1,NA,TRBJ2-3,CSALLQLAGDTQYF,TGCAGCGCTTTACTACAGCTAGCGGGCGATACGCAGTATTTT
NA,TRBV19,few,TRBJ1-2,CASSPGTSGYGYTF,TGTGCCAGTAGTCCCGGGACTTCTGGCTATGGCTACACCTTC
TRBD1,TRBV29-1,few,TRBJ1-1,CSVQGAPTEAFF,TGCAGCGTTCAGGGGGCGCCCACTGAAGCTTTCTTT